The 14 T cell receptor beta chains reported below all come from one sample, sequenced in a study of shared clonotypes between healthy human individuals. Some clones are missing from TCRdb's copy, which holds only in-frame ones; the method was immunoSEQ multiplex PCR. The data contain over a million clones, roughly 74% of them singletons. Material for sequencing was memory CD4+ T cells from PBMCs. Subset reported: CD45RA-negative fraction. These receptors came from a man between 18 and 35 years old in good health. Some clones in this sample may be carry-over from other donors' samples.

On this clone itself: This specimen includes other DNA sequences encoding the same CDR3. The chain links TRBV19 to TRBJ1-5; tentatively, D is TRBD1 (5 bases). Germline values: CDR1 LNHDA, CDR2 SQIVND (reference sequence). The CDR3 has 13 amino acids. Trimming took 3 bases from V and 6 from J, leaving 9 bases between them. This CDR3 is CASSILRGQPQHF. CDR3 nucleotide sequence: TGTGCCAGTAGTATTCTAAGGGGTCAGCCCCAGCATTTT.

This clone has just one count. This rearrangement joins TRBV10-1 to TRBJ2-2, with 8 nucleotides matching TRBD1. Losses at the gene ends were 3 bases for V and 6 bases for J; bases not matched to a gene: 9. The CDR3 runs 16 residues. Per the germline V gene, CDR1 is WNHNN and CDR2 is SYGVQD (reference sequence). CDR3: CASSDSGGQGAGELFF. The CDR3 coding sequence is TGCGCCAGCAGTGATTCAGGGGGCCAGGGCGCCGGGGAGCTGTTTTTT.

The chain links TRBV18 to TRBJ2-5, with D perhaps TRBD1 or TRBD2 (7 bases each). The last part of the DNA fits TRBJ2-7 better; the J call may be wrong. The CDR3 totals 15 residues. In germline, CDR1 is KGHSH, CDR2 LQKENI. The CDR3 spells CASSPRGEGLDEQYF. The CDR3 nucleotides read TGTGCCAGCTCACCCAGGGGGGAGGGGCTGGACGAGCAGTACTTC.

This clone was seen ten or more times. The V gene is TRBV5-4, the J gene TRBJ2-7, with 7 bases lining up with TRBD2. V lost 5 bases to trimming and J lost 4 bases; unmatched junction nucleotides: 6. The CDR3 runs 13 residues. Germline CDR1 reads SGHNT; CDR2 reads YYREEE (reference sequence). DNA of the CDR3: TGTGCCAGCAGTTCCGCTAGCGGTTACGAGCAGTACTTC. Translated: CASSSASGYEQYF.

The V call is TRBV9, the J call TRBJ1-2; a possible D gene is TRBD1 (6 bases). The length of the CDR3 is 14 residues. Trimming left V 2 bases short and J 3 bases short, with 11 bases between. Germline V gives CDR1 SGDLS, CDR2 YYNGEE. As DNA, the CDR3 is TGTGCCAGCAGCGTCGCAGGGGCCCACTATGGCTACACCTTC. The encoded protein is CASSVAGAHYGYTF.

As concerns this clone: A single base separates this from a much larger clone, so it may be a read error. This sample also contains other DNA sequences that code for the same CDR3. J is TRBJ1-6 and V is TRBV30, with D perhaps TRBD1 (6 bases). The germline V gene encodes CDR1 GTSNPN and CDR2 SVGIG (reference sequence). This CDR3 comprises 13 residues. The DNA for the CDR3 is TGTGCCTGGGCGGACAGAAATAACTCACCCCTCCACTTT. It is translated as CAWADRNNSPLHF.

The CDR3 sequence: CSVHDGRAYNEQFF. For the CDR3, the DNA is TGCAGCGTTCACGACGGGAGGGCTTACAATGAGCAGTTCTTC. The V call is TRBV29-1, the J call TRBJ2-1; 8 nucleotides agree with TRBD2. The CDR3 is made up of 14 amino acids. Germline V lookup: CDR1 SQVTM, CDR2 ANQGSEA. The V and J ends lost 5 bases and 4 bases, in that order; junction bases with no gene match: 7.

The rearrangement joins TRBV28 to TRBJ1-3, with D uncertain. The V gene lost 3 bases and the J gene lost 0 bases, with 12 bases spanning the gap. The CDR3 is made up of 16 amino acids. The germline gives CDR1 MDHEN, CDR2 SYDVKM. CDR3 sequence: CASSFPTPYSGNTIYF. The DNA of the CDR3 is TGTGCCAGCAGTTTTCCGACACCTTACTCTGGAAACACCATATATTTT.

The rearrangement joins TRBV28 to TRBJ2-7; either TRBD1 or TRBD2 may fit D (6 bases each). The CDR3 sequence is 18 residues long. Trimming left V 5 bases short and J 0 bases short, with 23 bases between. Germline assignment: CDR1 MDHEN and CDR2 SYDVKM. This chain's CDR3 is CASSPLGLGGLSSYEQYF. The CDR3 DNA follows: TGTGCCAGCAGTCCCCTAGGTTTAGGGGGACTGAGCTCCTACGAGCAGTACTTC.

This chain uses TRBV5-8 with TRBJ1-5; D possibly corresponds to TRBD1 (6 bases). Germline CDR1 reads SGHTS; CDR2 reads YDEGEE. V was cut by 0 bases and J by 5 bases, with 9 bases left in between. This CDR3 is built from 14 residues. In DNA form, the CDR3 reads TGTGCCAGCAGCTTGGTACAGGGCGATCAGCCCCAGCATTTT. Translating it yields CASSLVQGDQPQHF.

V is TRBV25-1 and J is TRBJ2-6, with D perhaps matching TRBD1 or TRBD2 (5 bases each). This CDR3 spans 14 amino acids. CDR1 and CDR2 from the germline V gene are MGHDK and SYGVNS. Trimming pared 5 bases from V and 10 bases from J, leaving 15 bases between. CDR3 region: CASSLPGTGNVLTF. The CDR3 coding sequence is TGTGCCAGCAGTTTACCTGGGACGGGGAACGTCCTGACTTTC.

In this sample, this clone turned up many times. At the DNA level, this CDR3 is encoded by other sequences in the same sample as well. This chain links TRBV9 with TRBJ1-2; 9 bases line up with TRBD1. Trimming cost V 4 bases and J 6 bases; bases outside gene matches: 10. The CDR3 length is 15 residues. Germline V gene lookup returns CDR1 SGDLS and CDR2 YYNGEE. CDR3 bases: TGTGCCAGCAGCCCAACCGGGACAGGGAGGAATGGCTACACCTTC. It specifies CASSPTGTGRNGYTF. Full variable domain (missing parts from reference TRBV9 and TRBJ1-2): DSGVTQTPKHLITATGQRVTLRCSPRSGDLSVYWYQQSLDQGLQFLIQYYNGEERAKGNILERFSAQQFPDLHSELNLSSLELGDSALYFCASSPTGTGRNGYTFGSGTRLTVV.

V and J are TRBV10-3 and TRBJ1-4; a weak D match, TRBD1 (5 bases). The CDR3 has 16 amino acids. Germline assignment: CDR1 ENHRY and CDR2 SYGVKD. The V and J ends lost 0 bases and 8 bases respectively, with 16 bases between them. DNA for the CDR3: TGTGCCATCAGTGAGTCGAATGGAGGGGCCGGCGAAAAACTGTTTTTT. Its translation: CAISESNGGAGEKLFF.

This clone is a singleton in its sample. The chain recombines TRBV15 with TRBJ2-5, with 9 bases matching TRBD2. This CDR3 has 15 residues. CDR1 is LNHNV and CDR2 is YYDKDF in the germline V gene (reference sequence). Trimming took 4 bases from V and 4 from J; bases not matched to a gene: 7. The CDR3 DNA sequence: TGTGCCACCAGCAAAGGGTCTAGCGGGACAGAGACCCAGTACTTC. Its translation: CATSKGSSGTETQYF.